The 15 T cell receptor beta chains below were found in one sample sequenced in a study of monozygotic twins with inflammatory bowel disease. From its re-call of the 5' RACE reads, TCRdb lists each CDR3 protein once, without DNA. Its table records roughly 200,000 distinct CDR3 sequences. Sequences were obtained from blood. The receptors shown here come from a human donor with ulcerative colitis or Crohn's disease, or a healthy co-twin of an affected twin (not recorded which).

V usage is TRBV28 and J usage is TRBJ2-1. The germline gives CDR1 MDHEN, CDR2 SYDVKM. The CDR3 has 14 amino acids. CDR3 in amino acids: CASSYLSSYNEQFF.

The CDR3: CSAATGTNQPQHF. The V gene is TRBV20-1, the J gene TRBJ1-5; there is no DNA to check the TCRdb D call of TRBD1. The V gene's germline CDR1 is DFQATT and CDR2 SNEGSKA (reference sequence). This CDR3 spans 13 amino acids.

CDR3: CAIRTGGFGDEQFF. The V gene is TRBV10-3, the J gene TRBJ2-1; TCRdb calls TRBD1, which cannot be checked without DNA. Germline assignment: CDR1 ENHRY and CDR2 SYGVKD. This CDR3 has 14 amino acids.

The genes are TRBV5-1 and TRBJ1-4; TCRdb calls TRBD1, which cannot be checked without DNA. This CDR3 is built from 14 residues. The germline gives CDR1 SGHRS, CDR2 YFSETQ. CDR3 sequence: CASSFSGANEKLFF.

The chain recombines TRBV27 with TRBJ2-5; TCRdb returns TRBD1, unconfirmable since there is no DNA. CDR1 and CDR2 from the germline V gene are MNHEY and SMNVEV (reference sequence). The CDR3 is 16 residues long. The CDR3 sequence is CASSLPPAGDQETQYF.

The J gene is TRBJ2-2, the V gene TRBV7-9; the TRBD2 assignment by TCRdb is unverifiable without DNA. Looked up from germline, CDR1 is SEHNR and CDR2 is FQNEAQ (reference sequence). This CDR3 has 15 residues. The CDR3 protein is CASSPKREYVGELFF.

The V call is TRBV6-5, the J call TRBJ2-3; the TCRdb D gene call, TRBD1, has no DNA to confirm it. The CDR3 loop spans 16 amino acids. Germline CDR1 is MNHEY and CDR2 is SVGAGI. The CDR3: CASSYGPGLSTDTQYF.

The V gene is TRBV7-3, the J gene TRBJ2-3; the D call from TCRdb, TRBD1, cannot be confirmed without DNA. Germline CDR1 is SGHTA and CDR2 is FQGTGA. CDR3 size: 15 residues. The chain's CDR3 is CASSQTGGMTDTQYF. The complete variable domain, with remaining parts taken from reference TRBV7-3 and TRBJ2-3, reads GAGVSQTPSNKVTEKGKYVELRCDPISGHTALYWYRQSLGQGPEFLIYFQGTGAADDSGLPNDRFFAVRPEGSVSTLKIQRTERGDSAVYLCASSQTGGMTDTQYFGPGTRLTVL.

V usage is TRBV20-1 and J usage is TRBJ1-2; TCRdb gives TRBD1 as the D gene, but with no DNA this cannot be confirmed. The CDR3 runs 11 residues. Germline V gives CDR1 DFQATT, CDR2 SNEGSKA (reference sequence). CDR3 amino acids: CSAREGRGYTF.

This chain uses TRBV27 with TRBJ2-1. Germline CDR1 reads MNHEY; CDR2 reads SMNVEV (reference sequence). The CDR3 consists of 15 residues. The CDR3 sequence: CASSIDVQTYNEQFF.

This chain uses TRBV5-4 with TRBJ2-7. Germline-derived CDR1 and CDR2 are SGHNT and YYREEE (reference sequence). This CDR3 region has 14 residues. CDR3 region: CASSLYPSSYEQYF.

The CDR3 sequence: CASSWFKTGGKETQYF. This sequence joins TRBV5-6 and TRBJ2-5; TCRdb's D gene call, TRBD1, goes unchecked for lack of DNA. The germline V gene encodes CDR1 SGHDT and CDR2 YYEEEE. The CDR3 is 16 amino acids. The full variable domain, its missing parts supplied by reference TRBV5-6 and TRBJ2-5, is DAGVTQSPTHLIKTRGQQVTLRCSPKSGHDTVSWYQQALGQGPQFIFQYYEEEERQRGNFPDRFSGHQFPNYSSELNVNALLLGDSALYLCASSWFKTGGKETQYFGPGTRLLVL.

This chain uses TRBV5-6 with TRBJ2-3; without DNA, the TCRdb call of TRBD2 cannot be checked. Germline-derived CDR1 and CDR2 are SGHDT and YYEEEE. CDR3 length equals 15 residues. The CDR3: CASWRPGGAIDTQYF. Full variable domain (remainder filled in from reference TRBV5-6 and TRBJ2-3): DAGVTQSPTHLIKTRGQQVTLRCSPKSGHDTVSWYQQALGQGPQFIFQYYEEEERQRGNFPDRFSGHQFPNYSSELNVNALLLGDSALYLCASWRPGGAIDTQYFGPGTRLTVL.

The J gene is TRBJ2-5, the V gene TRBV20-1; TCRdb returns TRBD2, unconfirmable since there is no DNA. The CDR3 has 14 amino acids. Germline V gene sequence: CDR1 DFQATT, CDR2 SNEGSKA (reference sequence). CDR3 sequence reads: CSAREGGVGETQYF.

The chain joins TRBV12-3 or TRBV12-4 to TRBJ1-1; the TCRdb D gene call, TRBD1, has no DNA to confirm it. The CDR3 loop spans 14 amino acids. The CDR3 region is CASSRQGAWTEAFF.